The 8 T cell receptor beta chains in this list originate from one sample, sequenced in a study of PD-1 blockade in classical Hodgkin lymphoma. Every patient relapsed after autologous stem cell transplantation, and brentuximab vedotin exposure varied. This table comes from immunoSEQ multiplex PCR, and its TCRdb copy is limited to in-frame clones, with some not included. The data contain 40,000 to 50,000 clones, around four fifths of them seen just once; the ten biggest clones take up roughly 13%. The sequenced sample was peripheral blood mononuclear cells (PBMCs), obtained at baseline. The receptors stem from a human donor with classical Hodgkin lymphoma.

This clone was found a few times. CDR3 residues: CASSYGWGGPRNEQFF. CDR3 DNA sequence: TGTGCCAGCAGTTACGGGTGGGGGGGGCCGAGAAATGAGCAGTTCTTC. This chain uses TRBV6-5 with TRBJ2-1, with D possibly being TRBD2 (7 bases). The V end was cut by 2 bases, the J end by 7 bases, with 18 bases between. Germline V CDR1 and CDR2: MNHEY, SVGAGI. CDR3 length equals 16 residues.

This chain joins TRBV18 and TRBJ1-2; D ambiguous. CDR3 length: 14 amino acids. Germline CDR1 KGHSH, CDR2 LQKENI. Trimming shortened V by 0 bases and J by 8 bases, and 13 bases separated the two germline ends. CDR3: CASSPPANPEGYTF. The CDR3 nucleotides read TGTGCCAGCTCACCACCGGCGAATCCGGAGGGCTACACCTTC.

The V and J genes are TRBV11-2 and TRBJ2-5; possibly TRBD2 for D (5 bases). Trimming cost V 1 base and J 0 bases, with 6 bases left between them. This CDR3 contains 14 residues. Germline values: CDR1 SGHAT, CDR2 FQNNGV. CDR3 bases: TGTGCCAGCAGCTTAGGAGGGTACCAAGAGACCCAGTACTTC. This translates into CASSLGGYQETQYF.

The chain links TRBV4-2 to TRBJ2-7; TRBD2 is a possible D gene (5 bases). The CDR3 extends over 16 amino acids. V gave up 0 bases and J gave up 3 bases, with 15 bases separating them. CDR1 and CDR2 (germline): LGHNA, YNFKEQ. Written as DNA, the CDR3 is TGTGCCAGCAGCCAAGACAGTGGGTACGGGATCTACGAGCAGTACTTC. Protein product: CASSQDSGYGIYEQYF.

Concerning this clone itself: This may stem from a read error, because a much larger clone lies one nucleotide away. V gene TRBV5-6 combines with J gene TRBJ2-1, with no clear D. Trimming left V 4 bases short and J 2 bases short, with 1 base between. The CDR3 extends over 11 amino acids. Germline-derived CDR1 and CDR2 are SGHDT and YYEEEE. The chain's CDR3 is CASSAYNEQFF. For the CDR3, the DNA is TGTGCCAGCAGCGCCTACAATGAGCAGTTCTTC.

The chain employs TRBV5-1 and TRBJ2-1, with 12 bases matching TRBD2. This CDR3 spans 20 amino acids. V lost 4 bases, J lost 0 bases, and 14 bases stayed unmatched. Germline loops: CDR1 SGHRS, CDR2 YFSETQ. The CDR3 DNA reads as TGCGCCAGCAGCCCCAGAAAGACTAGCGGGGGTTTCCTCTCCTACAATGAGCAGTTCTTC. Its protein is CASSPRKTSGGFLSYNEQFF.

The rearrangement joins TRBV5-6 to TRBJ1-5; maybe TRBD1 (5 bases). This CDR3 region has 13 residues. Trimming pared 0 bases from V and 13 bases from J, leaving 14 bases between. Per the germline V gene, CDR1 is SGHDT and CDR2 is YYEEEE. The CDR3 coding sequence is TGTGCCAGCAGCTTGGGGGGGAGGACTCCACAGCATTTT. This gives the protein CASSLGGRTPQHF.

The chain is built from TRBV5-6 and TRBJ2-6; D gene unclear. The germline V and J ends were trimmed by 5 bases and 0 bases, with 6 bases remaining between them. CDR1 SGHDT and CDR2 YYEEEE come from the germline V gene. The CDR3 extends over 14 amino acids. CDR3 in DNA: TGTGCCAGCAGGGACCCCTCTGGGGCCAACGTCCTGACTTTC. Amino acids: CASRDPSGANVLTF.